This TCR beta chain was captured by sequencing in a study of somatic mutations in cytotoxic T cells in rheumatoid arthritis. The CDR3 runs to 13 residues. Germline loops: CDR1 SQVTM, CDR2 ANQGSEA. J was trimmed by 2 bases and V by 6 bases; bases with no gene match: 7. This clone was seen a few times. Sequenced by immunoSEQ multiplex PCR; TCRdb stores in-frame clones only, minus some. The data contain 15,000 to 20,000 clones, 70% to 75% of them singletons. J is TRBJ2-7 and V is TRBV29-1; 7 bases fit TRBD1. The sequence derives from an adult with rheumatoid arthritis. The specimen sequenced was CD8+ T cells sorted from blood. In DNA, the CDR3 is TGCAGCGTAGCCGACAGGGCAACCTACGAGCAGTACTTC. Its translation is CSVADRATYEQYF.